Listed below are T cell receptor beta chains from one sample, sequenced in a study of CD8 T cells in ankylosing spondylitis. TCRdb re-called the 5' RACE reads with MiXCR, one entry per CDR3 protein. The table lists fewer than 500,000 distinct CDR3 sequences, 20% to 30% of them singletons. The specimen sequenced was blood, either unsorted or a sorted T cell fraction (not recorded which). All receptors derive from a male donor with ankylosing spondylitis. The CDR3 runs from the conserved cysteine through the conserved F or W. A D gene is named only where the DNA matches it firmly. Clone size is given for some rows only: seen once, a few or many times, or a class if the clone is expanded.

>TRBV6-1|.|few|TRBJ2-5
CASSDRRVQQETQYF
TGTGCCAGCAGTGACAGAAGAGTCCAGCAAGAGACCCAGTACTTC
>TRBV12-3/TRBV12-4|.|.|TRBJ1-5
CASSHGRNNQPQHF
TGTGCCAGCAGCCATGGACGGAACAATCAGCCCCAGCATTTT
>TRBV6-6|.|few|TRBJ2-2
CASSYEYTGELFF
TGTGCCAGCAGTTACGAGTACACCGGGGAGCTGTTTTTT
>TRBV3-1|TRBD1|.|TRBJ2-1
CASSQDTGGWNEQFF
TGTGCCAGCAGCCAAGATACAGGGGGGTGGAATGAGCAGTTCTTC
>TRBV20-1|.|few|TRBJ1-3
CSARDSGGSGNTIYF
TGCAGTGCTAGAGATAGCGGGGGTTCGGGAAACACCATATATTTT
>TRBV12-3/TRBV12-4|TRBD1|.|TRBJ2-1
CASSHDRGGPYNEQFF
TGTGCCAGCAGCCACGACAGGGGAGGTCCCTACAATGAGCAGTTCTTC
>TRBV20-1|TRBD2|.|TRBJ2-5
CSAEGGTSGSETQYF
TGCAGTGCGGAAGGGGGGACTAGCGGGAGTGAGACCCAGTACTTC
>TRBV25-1|TRBD1|.|TRBJ2-3
CASAPSGRGLPITDTQYF
TGTGCCAGCGCCCCTTCGGGCAGGGGGCTTCCTATCACAGATACGCAGTATTTT
>TRBV20-1|.|.|TRBJ2-3
CSARDGANVEDTQYF
TGCAGTGCTAGAGACGGGGCGAACGTGGAGGATACGCAGTATTTT
>TRBV6-1|.|.|TRBJ2-1
CASSPDPGSYNEQFF
TGTGCCAGCAGTCCCGACCCTGGCTCCTACAATGAGCAGTTCTTC
>TRBV3-1|TRBD2|few|TRBJ2-1
CASSQLAGDEQFF
TGTGCCAGCAGCCAATTGGCGGGAGATGAGCAGTTCTTC
>TRBV6-1|.|.|TRBJ2-7
CASSPGTRAIF
TGTGCCAGCAGTCCCGGGACACGGGCTATTTTC